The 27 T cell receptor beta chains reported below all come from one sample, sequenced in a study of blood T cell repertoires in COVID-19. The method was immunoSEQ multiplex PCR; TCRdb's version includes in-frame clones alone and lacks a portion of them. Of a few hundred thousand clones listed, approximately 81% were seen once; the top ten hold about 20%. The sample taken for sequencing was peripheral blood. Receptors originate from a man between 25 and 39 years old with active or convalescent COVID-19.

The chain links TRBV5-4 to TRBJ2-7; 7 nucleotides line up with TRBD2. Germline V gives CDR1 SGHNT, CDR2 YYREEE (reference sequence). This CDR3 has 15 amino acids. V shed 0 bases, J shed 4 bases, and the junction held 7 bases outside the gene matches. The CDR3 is CASSLEGGSRYEQYF. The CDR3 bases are TGTGCCAGCAGCTTGGAGGGCGGGAGCCGGTACGAGCAGTACTTC.

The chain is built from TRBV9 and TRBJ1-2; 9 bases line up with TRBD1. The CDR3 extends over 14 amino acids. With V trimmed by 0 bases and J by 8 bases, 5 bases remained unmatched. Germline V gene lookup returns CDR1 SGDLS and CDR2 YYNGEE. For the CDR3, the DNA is TGTGCCAGCAGCGTAGGTCCCGACAGGGGGGGCTACACCTTC. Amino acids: CASSVGPDRGGYTF. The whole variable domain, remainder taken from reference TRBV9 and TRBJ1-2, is DSGVTQTPKHLITATGQRVTLRCSPRSGDLSVYWYQQSLDQGLQFLIQYYNGEERAKGNILERFSAQQFPDLHSELNLSSLELGDSALYFCASSVGPDRGGYTFGSGTRLTVV.

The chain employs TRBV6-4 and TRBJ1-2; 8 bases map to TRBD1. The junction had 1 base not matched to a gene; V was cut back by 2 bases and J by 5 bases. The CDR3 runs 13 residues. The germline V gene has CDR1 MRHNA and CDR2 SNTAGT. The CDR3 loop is CASSDGQGYGYTF. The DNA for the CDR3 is TGTGCCAGCAGTGACGGACAGGGTTATGGCTACACCTTC.

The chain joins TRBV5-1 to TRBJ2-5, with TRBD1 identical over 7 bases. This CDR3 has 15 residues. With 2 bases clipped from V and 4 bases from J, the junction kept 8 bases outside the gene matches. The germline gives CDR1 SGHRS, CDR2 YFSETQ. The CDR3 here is CASSFEGAKGETQYF. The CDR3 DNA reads TGCGCCAGCAGCTTTGAGGGGGCTAAGGGAGAGACCCAGTACTTC.

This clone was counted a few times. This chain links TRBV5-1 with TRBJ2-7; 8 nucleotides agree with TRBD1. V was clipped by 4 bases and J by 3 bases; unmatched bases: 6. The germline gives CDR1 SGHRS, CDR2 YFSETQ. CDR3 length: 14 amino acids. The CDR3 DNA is TGCGCCAGCAGCGGGGGACAGGAGGTCTACGAGCAGTACTTC. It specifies CASSGGQEVYEQYF.

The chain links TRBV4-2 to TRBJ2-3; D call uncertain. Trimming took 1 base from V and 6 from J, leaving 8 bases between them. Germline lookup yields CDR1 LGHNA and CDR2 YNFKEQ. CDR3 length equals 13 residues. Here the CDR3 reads CASSQANEDTQYF. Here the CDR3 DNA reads TGTGCCAGCAGCCAAGCTAACGAGGATACGCAGTATTTT.

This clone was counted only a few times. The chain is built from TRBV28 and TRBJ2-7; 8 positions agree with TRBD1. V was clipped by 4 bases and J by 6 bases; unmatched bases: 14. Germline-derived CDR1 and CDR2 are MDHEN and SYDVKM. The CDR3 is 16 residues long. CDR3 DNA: TGTGCCAGCAGTTCCCCCTCCCCCCAGGGGGCTCGCGAGCAGTACTTC. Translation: CASSSPSPQGAREQYF.

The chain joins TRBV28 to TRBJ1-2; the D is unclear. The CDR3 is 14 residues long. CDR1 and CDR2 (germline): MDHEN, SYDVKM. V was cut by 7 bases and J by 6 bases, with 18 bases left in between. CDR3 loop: CASTHTRDLDGYTF. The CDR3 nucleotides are TGTGCCAGCACCCACACGAGGGATTTAGATGGCTACACCTTC.

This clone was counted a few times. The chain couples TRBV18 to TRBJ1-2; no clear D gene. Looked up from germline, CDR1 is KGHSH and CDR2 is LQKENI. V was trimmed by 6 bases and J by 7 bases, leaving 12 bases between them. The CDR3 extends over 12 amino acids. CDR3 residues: CASSLMFSGYTF. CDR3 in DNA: TGTGCCAGCTCCCTTATGTTCTCTGGCTACACCTTC.

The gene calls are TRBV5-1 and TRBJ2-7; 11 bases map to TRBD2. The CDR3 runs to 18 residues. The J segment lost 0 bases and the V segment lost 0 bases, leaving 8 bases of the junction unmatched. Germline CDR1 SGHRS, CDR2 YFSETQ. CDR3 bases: TGCGCCAGCAGCTTGGGGGTCCCCGGGACTAGCGGCTCCTACGAGCAGTACTTC. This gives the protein CASSLGVPGTSGSYEQYF.

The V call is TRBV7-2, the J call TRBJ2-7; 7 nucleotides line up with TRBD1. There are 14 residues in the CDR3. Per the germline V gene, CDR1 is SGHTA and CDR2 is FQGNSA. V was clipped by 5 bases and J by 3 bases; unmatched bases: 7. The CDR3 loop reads CASSPQRQGYEQYF. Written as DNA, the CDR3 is TGTGCCAGCAGCCCCCAGCGACAGGGCTACGAGCAGTACTTC.

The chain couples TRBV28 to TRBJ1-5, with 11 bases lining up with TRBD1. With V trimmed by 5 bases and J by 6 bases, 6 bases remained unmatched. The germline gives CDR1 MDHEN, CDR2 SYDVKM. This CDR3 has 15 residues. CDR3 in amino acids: CASSPRTGGGQPQHF. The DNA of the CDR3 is TGTGCCAGCAGTCCCCGGACAGGGGGCGGTCAGCCCCAGCATTTT.

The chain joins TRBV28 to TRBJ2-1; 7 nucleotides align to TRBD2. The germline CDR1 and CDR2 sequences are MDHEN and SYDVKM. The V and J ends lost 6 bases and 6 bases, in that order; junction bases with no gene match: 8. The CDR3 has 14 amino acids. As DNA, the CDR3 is TGTGCCAGCAGGGGGGGGACTGCACTCAATGAGCAGTTCTTC. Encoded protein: CASRGGTALNEQFF.

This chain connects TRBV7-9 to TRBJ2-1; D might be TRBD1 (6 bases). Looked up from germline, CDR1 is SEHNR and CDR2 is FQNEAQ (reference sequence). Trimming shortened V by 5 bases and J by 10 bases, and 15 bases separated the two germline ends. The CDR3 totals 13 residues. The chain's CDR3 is CASSIRQAPEQFF. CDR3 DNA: TGTGCCAGCAGCATCCGACAGGCCCCGGAGCAGTTCTTC.

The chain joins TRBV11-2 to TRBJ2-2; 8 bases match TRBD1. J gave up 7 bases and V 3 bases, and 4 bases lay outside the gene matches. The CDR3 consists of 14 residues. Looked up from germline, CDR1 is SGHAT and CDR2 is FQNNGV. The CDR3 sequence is CASSLGQVFGELFF. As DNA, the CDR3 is TGTGCCAGCAGCTTGGGACAGGTGTTCGGGGAGCTGTTTTTT.

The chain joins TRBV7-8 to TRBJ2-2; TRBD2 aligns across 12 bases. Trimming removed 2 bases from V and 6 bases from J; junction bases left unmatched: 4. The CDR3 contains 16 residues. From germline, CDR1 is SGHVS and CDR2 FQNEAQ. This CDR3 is CASSLRLAGVSGELFF. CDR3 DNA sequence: TGTGCCAGCAGCTTAAGACTAGCGGGAGTATCCGGGGAGCTGTTTTTT.

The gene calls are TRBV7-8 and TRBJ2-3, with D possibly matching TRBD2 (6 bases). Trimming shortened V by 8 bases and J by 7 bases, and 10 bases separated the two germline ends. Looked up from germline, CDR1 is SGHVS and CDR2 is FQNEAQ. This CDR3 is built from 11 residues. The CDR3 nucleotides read TGTGCCAGCGTCCGGGACTATACGCAGTATTTT. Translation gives CASVRDYTQYF.

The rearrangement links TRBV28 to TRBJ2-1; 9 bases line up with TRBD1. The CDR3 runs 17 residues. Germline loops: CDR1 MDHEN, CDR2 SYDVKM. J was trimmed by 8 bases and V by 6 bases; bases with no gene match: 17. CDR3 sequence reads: CASSLPGQGPPRDEQFF. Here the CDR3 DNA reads TGTGCCAGCAGCCTTCCGGGACAGGGACCTCCTCGGGATGAGCAGTTCTTC.

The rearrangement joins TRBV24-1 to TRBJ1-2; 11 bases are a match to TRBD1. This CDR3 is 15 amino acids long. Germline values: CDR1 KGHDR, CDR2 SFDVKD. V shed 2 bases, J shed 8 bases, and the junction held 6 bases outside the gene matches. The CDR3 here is CATSDSPDRGQGYTF. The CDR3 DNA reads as TGTGCCACCAGTGATTCCCCGGACAGGGGGCAAGGCTACACCTTC.

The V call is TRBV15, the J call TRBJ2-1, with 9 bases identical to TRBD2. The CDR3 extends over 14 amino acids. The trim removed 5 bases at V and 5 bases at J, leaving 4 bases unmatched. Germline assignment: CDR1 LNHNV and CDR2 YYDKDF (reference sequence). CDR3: CATSPSGNHNEQFF. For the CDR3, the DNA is TGTGCCACCAGCCCTAGCGGGAACCACAATGAGCAGTTCTTC.

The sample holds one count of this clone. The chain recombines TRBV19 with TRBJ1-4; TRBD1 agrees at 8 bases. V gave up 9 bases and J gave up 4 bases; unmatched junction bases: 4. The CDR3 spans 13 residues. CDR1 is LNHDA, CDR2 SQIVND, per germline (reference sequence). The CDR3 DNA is TGTGCCAGCAAAGGACAGGGTAATGAAAAACTGTTTTTT. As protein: CASKGQGNEKLFF.

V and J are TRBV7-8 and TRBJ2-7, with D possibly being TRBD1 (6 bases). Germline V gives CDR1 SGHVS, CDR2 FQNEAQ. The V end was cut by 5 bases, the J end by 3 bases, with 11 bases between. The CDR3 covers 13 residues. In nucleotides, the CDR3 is TGTGCCAGCAGCCGAGACAGGTACTACGAGCAGTACTTC. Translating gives CASSRDRYYEQYF. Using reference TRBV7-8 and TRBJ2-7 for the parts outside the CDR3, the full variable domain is GAGVSQSPRYKVAKRGQDVALRCDPISGHVSLFWYQQALGQGPEFLTYFQNEAQLDKSGLPSDRFFAERPEGSVSTLKIQRTQQEDSAVYLCASSRDRYYEQYFGPGTRLTVT.

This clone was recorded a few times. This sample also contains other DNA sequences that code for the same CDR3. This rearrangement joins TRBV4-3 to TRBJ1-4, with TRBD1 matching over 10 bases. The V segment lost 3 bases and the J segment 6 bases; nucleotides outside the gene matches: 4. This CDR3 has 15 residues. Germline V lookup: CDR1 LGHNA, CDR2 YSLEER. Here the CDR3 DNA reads TGCGCCAGCAGCCAGGGCGGGACAGGGGATGAAAAACTGTTTTTT. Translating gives CASSQGGTGDEKLFF.

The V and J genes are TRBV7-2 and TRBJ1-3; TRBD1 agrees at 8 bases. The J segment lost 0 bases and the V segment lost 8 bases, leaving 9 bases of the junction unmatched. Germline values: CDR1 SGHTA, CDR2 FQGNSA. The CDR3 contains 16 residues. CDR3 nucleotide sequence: TGTGCCAGCGCCACAGGGGGAAGCAACTCTGGAAACACCATATATTTT. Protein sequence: CASATGGSNSGNTIYF.

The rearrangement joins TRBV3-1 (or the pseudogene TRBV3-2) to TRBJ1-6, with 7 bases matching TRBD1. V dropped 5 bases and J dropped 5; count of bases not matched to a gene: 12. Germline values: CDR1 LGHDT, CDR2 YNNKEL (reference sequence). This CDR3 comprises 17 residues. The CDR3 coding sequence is TGTGCCAGCAGCAAGTTTCGACAGGGTGGAAATAATTCACCCCTCCACTTT. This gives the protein CASSKFRQGGNNSPLHF.

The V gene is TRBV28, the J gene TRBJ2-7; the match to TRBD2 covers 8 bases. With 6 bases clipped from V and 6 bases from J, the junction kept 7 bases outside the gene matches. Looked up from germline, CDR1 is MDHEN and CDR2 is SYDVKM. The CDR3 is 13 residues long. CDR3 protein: CASSSVAGPEQYF. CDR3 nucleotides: TGTGCCAGCAGCTCGGTAGCGGGACCCGAGCAGTACTTC.

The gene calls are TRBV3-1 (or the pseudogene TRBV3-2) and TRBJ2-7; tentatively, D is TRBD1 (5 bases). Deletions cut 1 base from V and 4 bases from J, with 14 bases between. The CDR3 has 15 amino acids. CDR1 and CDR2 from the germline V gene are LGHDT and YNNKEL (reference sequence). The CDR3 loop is CASSQVSGKSYEQYF. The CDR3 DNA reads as TGTGCCAGCAGCCAAGTGTCAGGGAAGAGTTACGAGCAGTACTTC.